One sample yielded the 24 T cell receptor beta chains listed below, sequenced in a study of shared clonotypes between healthy human individuals. Generated by immunoSEQ multiplex PCR, the TCRdb table keeps only in-frame clones and is missing some. There are roughly 2.1 million clones in the sample; 85% to 95% occur only once, and around 1.7% lies in the top ten. As defined, naive CD8 cells were CD45RO-negative and positively selected for CCR7, with terminally differentiated effector memory CD45RA+ cells excluded. Sequenced sample: naive CD8+ T cells from PBMCs. Source of these receptors: a man between 18 and 35 years old in good health. Some clones in this sample may be carry-over from other donors' samples.

The chain is built from TRBV18 and TRBJ1-1; D uncertain. Germline-derived CDR1 and CDR2 are KGHSH and LQKENI. The CDR3 contains 12 residues. The germline V and J ends were trimmed by 3 bases and 1 base, with 3 bases remaining between them. The CDR3 coding sequence is TGTGCCAGCTCACCCCAGAACACTGAAGCTTTCTTT. Protein sequence: CASSPQNTEAFF.

Only one count was recorded for this clone. V is TRBV28 and J is TRBJ2-3; weak D call: TRBD2 (5 bases). Per the germline V gene, CDR1 is MDHEN and CDR2 is SYDVKM. The V and J ends lost 5 bases and 1 base respectively, with 10 bases between them. This CDR3 has 14 residues. The CDR3 coding sequence is TGTGCCAGCAGTCCAACCGGGGGCACAGATACGCAGTATTTT. Translating gives CASSPTGGTDTQYF.

The chain's CDR3 is CASSQVMTSGSPEQYF. The CDR3 nucleotides read TGCGCCAGCAGCCAAGTTATGACTAGCGGGAGTCCCGAGCAGTACTTC. The V gene is TRBV4-3, the J gene TRBJ2-7; 12 nucleotides align to TRBD2. Trimming cost V 1 base and J 6 bases; bases outside gene matches: 7. Germline V gene lookup returns CDR1 LGHNA and CDR2 YSLEER. The CDR3 length is 16 residues.

In the case of this clone: Other DNA sequences in this specimen translate into the identical CDR3. V usage is TRBV27 and J usage is TRBJ2-7; a possible D gene is TRBD2 (6 bases). Trimming took off 3 bases at V and 2 bases at J, with 8 bases between the two ends. Germline V gives CDR1 MNHEY, CDR2 SMNVEV (reference sequence). The CDR3 totals 13 residues. CDR3 protein: CASSLGGTYEQYF. The DNA for the CDR3 is TGTGCCAGCAGTTTGGGAGGCACCTACGAGCAGTACTTC.

The V gene is TRBV5-6, the J gene TRBJ2-5; 7 bases match TRBD2. V was pared by 4 bases and J by 2 bases, with 8 bases of the junction left unmatched. The CDR3 sequence is 15 residues long. Germline V CDR1 and CDR2: SGHDT, YYEEEE. Written as DNA, the CDR3 is TGTGCCAGCAGCCCATTCCCGGGACTACAAGAGACCCAGTACTTC. Residues: CASSPFPGLQETQYF.

DNA for the CDR3: TGTGCCAGCAGTTTACCTCCAAATATTCGGCAGGACGAAGAGACCCAGTACTTC. Translating it yields CASSLPPNIRQDEETQYF. V gene TRBV28 combines with J gene TRBJ2-5; D is ambiguous. This CDR3 is built from 18 residues. Germline values: CDR1 MDHEN, CDR2 SYDVKM. V dropped 2 bases and J dropped 3 bases, with 22 bases sitting between them.

The CDR3 protein is CASSQEPPYNEQFF. The CDR3 coding sequence is TGTGCCAGCAGCCAAGAACCCCCTTACAATGAGCAGTTCTTC. The V and J genes are TRBV4-2 and TRBJ2-1, with no clear D. CDR3 length: 14 residues. V gave up 0 bases and J gave up 4 bases, with 7 bases separating them. CDR1 is LGHNA and CDR2 is YNFKEQ in the germline V gene.

This clone occurred once. The chain employs TRBV14 and TRBJ2-1; D remains unclear. This CDR3 region has 12 residues. Trimming shortened V by 4 bases and J by 6 bases, and 7 bases separated the two germline ends. Germline CDR1 and CDR2: SGHDN and FVKESK. The CDR3 reads CASSRRLNEQFF. The CDR3 DNA sequence: TGTGCCAGCAGCCGGCGACTCAATGAGCAGTTCTTC.

CDR3 in DNA: TGTGCCAGTAGTATCGGGGACTCACCTACCTACGAGCAGTACTTC. This codes for CASSIGDSPTYEQYF. This chain uses TRBV19 with TRBJ2-7; TRBD2 might be the D (6 bases). Per germline, CDR1 LNHDA and CDR2 SQIVND (reference sequence). Trimming took 3 bases from V and 2 from J, leaving 14 bases between them. CDR3 length equals 15 residues.

The genes are TRBV29-1 and TRBJ2-5; possibly TRBD2 for D (6 bases). The J call may not be correct, given that the DNA end is closer to TRBJ2-7. Germline CDR1 and CDR2: SQVTM and ANQGSEA. The CDR3 has 13 residues. The CDR3 nucleotides are TGCAGCGTTGAAGGGGGACTGACCTACGAGCAGTACTTC. Translation: CSVEGGLTYEQYF.

This chain links TRBV7-9 with TRBJ2-2; D assignment may be TRBD1 or TRBD2 (5 bases each). The CDR3 extends over 17 amino acids. Germline lookup yields CDR1 SEHNR and CDR2 FQNEAQ (reference sequence). The V end was cut by 1 base, the J end by 6 bases, with 18 bases between. The CDR3 DNA follows: TGTGCCAGCAGCTTAGGGGGCACTCTACGGGATCCCGGGGAGCTGTTTTTT. This codes for CASSLGGTLRDPGELFF.

The genes are TRBV19 and TRBJ1-5; D possibly corresponds to TRBD1 (6 bases). Per germline, CDR1 LNHDA and CDR2 SQIVND (reference sequence). The V end lost 5 bases, the J end lost 6 bases, and 14 bases lay between the germline ends. This CDR3 region has 14 residues. The CDR3 DNA reads TGTGCCAGTAGTGGTATGTTAGGGGGTCAGCCCCAGCATTTT. Translating gives CASSGMLGGQPQHF.

This clone was seen a single time. V usage is TRBV4-1 and J usage is TRBJ2-2; 10 bases are a match to TRBD2. The CDR3 runs 17 residues. J gave up 3 bases and V 1 base, and 5 bases lay outside the gene matches. CDR1 is MGHRA and CDR2 is YSYEKL in the germline V gene. CDR3 bases: TGCGCCAGCAGCCAAGTTCAGCGGGAGGGCTACACCGGGGAGCTGTTTTTT. Its translation: CASSQVQREGYTGELFF.

The chain has TRBV27 and TRBJ1-5, with TRBD1 as a possible D gene (6 bases). The CDR3 has 17 amino acids. Between the trimmed V and J ends, which lost 1 base and 5 bases, there was a span of 18 bases. Germline V CDR1 and CDR2: MNHEY, SMNVEV (reference sequence). CDR3 in amino acids: CASSLLGAVRADQPQHF. The CDR3 DNA is TGTGCCAGCAGTTTATTGGGGGCGGTCCGGGCCGATCAGCCCCAGCATTTT.

The CDR3 coding sequence is TGTGCCAGTAGTATTCACCTGGGACTAGCGGGAGGCGCAGATACGCAGTATTTT. It is translated as CASSIHLGLAGGADTQYF. The chain carries TRBV19 and TRBJ2-3; 15 bases agree with TRBD2. CDR3 length equals 18 residues. Germline CDR1 reads LNHDA; CDR2 reads SQIVND (reference sequence). V lost 3 bases and J lost 4; bases outside the gene matches: 8. Supplemented by reference TRBV19 and TRBJ2-3, the full variable domain reads DGGITQSPKYLFRKEGQNVTLSCEQNLNHDAMYWYRQDPGQGLRLIYYSQIVNDFQKGDIAEGYSVSREKKESFPLTVTSAQKNPTAFYLCASSIHLGLAGGADTQYFGPGTRLTVL.

The DNA of the CDR3 is TGTGCCTGGAGCGCAACAGGGGTTGGCTACGAGCAGTACTTC. Its protein product is CAWSATGVGYEQYF. This chain joins TRBV30 and TRBJ2-7; 7 bases match TRBD1. This CDR3 is built from 14 residues. Germline lookup yields CDR1 GTSNPN and CDR2 SVGIG (reference sequence). V dropped 3 bases and J dropped 3; count of bases not matched to a gene: 8.

This CDR3 reads CASRRATEGSQETQYF. Here the CDR3 DNA reads TGTGCCAGCAGAAGGGCGACAGAGGGGAGTCAAGAGACCCAGTACTTC. The genes are TRBV28 and TRBJ2-5, with D perhaps given as TRBD1 or TRBD2 (5 bases each). V lost 6 bases, J lost 2 bases, and 19 bases lay in between. CDR1 and CDR2 (germline): MDHEN, SYDVKM. This CDR3 is built from 16 residues.

This clone was recorded only once. CDR3 protein: CASSSRLAGVYADTQYF. The DNA for the CDR3 is TGTGCCAGCAGTTCCCGACTAGCGGGAGTTTATGCAGATACGCAGTATTTT. The chain links TRBV28 to TRBJ2-3; 12 nucleotides match TRBD2. Germline values: CDR1 MDHEN, CDR2 SYDVKM. The CDR3 has 17 amino acids. Germline trimming cut 4 bases from V and 4 bases from J; bases unmatched to any gene: 9. The full variable domain, rest sourced from reference TRBV28 and TRBJ2-3, is DVKVTQSSRYLVKRTGEKVFLECVQDMDHENMFWYRQDPGLGLRLIYFSYDVKMKEKGDIPEGYSVSREKKERFSLILESASTNQTSMYLCASSSRLAGVYADTQYFGPGTRLTVL.

This rearrangement joins TRBV7-9 to TRBJ1-1; no reliable D call. CDR3 size: 12 residues. CDR1 and CDR2 (germline): SEHNR, FQNEAQ (reference sequence). Trimming left V 5 bases short and J 4 bases short, with 8 bases between. Here the CDR3 DNA reads TGTGCCAGCAGCGCCACGAGCACTGAAGCTTTCTTT. Protein: CASSATSTEAFF.

This chain joins TRBV6-5 and TRBJ2-3; D is unclear. The germline CDR1 and CDR2 sequences are MNHEY and SVGAGI. The CDR3 covers 13 residues. Trimming took off 0 bases at V and 5 bases at J, with 6 bases between the two ends. CDR3 in DNA: TGTGCCAGCAGTTACTCTGGCGTAGATACGCAGTATTTT. Translation: CASSYSGVDTQYF.

This chain joins TRBV9 and TRBJ2-1; a weak D match, TRBD2 (6 bases). The V gene's germline CDR1 is SGDLS and CDR2 YYNGEE. The CDR3 extends over 17 amino acids. With 3 bases removed from V and 6 bases from J, the gap between germline ends came to 22 bases. The CDR3 region is CASSALLGGPIINEQFF. CDR3 coding DNA: TGTGCCAGCAGCGCGCTACTCGGAGGGCCAATCATCAATGAGCAGTTCTTC.

The CDR3 DNA is TGTGCCTGGAGTTTTAGCGGGACGACCCACGAGCAGTACTTC. It codes for CAWSFSGTTHEQYF. The chain links TRBV30 to TRBJ2-7; 8 bases agree with TRBD2. After removal of 2 bases from V and 5 bases from J, the junction contained 8 bases not matched to a gene. The CDR3 length is 14 residues. In germline, CDR1 is GTSNPN, CDR2 SVGIG (reference sequence).

The chain recombines TRBV9 with TRBJ2-7; no clear D. The CDR3 is made up of 14 amino acids. The V and J ends lost 0 bases and 6 bases respectively, with 13 bases between them. Germline-derived CDR1 and CDR2 are SGDLS and YYNGEE. The CDR3 bases are TGTGCCAGCAGCGTAGGAAGTTTTTCGGCCGAGCAGTACTTC. Its protein product is CASSVGSFSAEQYF.

The chain carries TRBV6-5 and TRBJ1-5, with D possibly being TRBD1 (5 bases). V was shortened by 8 bases and J by 5 bases, with 13 bases between the two germline ends. This CDR3 is 13 amino acids long. Germline V gene lookup returns CDR1 MNHEY and CDR2 SVGAGI. CDR3 DNA: TGTGCCAGCTTCGGCAGGGTCGATCAGCCCCAGCATTTT. Its translation: CASFGRVDQPQHF.